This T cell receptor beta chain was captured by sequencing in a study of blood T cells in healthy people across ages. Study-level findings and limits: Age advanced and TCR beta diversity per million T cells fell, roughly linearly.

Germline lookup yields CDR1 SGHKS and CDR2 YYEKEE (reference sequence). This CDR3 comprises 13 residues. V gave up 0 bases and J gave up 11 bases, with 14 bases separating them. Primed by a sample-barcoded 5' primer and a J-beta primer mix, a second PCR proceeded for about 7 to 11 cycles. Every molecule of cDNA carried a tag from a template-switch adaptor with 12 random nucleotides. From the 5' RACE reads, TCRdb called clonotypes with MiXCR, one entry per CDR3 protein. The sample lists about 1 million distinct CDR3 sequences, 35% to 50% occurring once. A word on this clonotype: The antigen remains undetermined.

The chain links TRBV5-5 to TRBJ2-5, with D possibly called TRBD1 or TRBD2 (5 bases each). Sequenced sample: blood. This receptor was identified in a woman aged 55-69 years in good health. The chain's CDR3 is CASSLVEIGGQYF. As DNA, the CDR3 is TGTGCCAGCAGCTTGGTGGAGATTGGGGGTCAGTACTTC.